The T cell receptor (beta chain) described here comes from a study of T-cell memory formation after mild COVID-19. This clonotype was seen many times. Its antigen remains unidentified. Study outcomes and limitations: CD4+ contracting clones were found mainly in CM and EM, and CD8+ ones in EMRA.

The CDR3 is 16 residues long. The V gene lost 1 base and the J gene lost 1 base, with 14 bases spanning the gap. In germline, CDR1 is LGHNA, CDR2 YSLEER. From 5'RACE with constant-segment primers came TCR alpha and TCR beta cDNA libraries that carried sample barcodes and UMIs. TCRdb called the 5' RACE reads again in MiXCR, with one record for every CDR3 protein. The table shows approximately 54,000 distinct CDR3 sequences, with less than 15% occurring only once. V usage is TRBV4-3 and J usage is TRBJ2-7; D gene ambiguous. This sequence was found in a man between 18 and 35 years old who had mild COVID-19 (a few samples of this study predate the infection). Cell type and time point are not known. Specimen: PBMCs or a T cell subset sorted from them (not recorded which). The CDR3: CASSQGVGKTSYEQYF. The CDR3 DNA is TGCGCCAGCAGCCAAGGGGTAGGCAAGACATCCTACGAGCAGTACTTC.